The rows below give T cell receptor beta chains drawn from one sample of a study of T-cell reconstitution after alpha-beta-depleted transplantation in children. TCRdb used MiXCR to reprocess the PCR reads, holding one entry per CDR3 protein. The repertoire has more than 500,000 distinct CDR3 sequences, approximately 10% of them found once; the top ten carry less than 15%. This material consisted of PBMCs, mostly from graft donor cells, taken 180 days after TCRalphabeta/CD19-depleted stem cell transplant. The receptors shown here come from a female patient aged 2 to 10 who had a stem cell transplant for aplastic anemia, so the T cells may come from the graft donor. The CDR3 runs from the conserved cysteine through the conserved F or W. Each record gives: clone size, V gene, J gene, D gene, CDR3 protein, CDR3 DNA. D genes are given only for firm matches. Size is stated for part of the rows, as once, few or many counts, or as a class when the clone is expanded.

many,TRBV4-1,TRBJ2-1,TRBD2,CASSRSTSGGAYNEQFF,TGCGCCAGCAGCCGATCGACTAGCGGGGGGGCCTACAATGAGCAGTTCTTC
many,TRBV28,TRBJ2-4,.,CASSSGFGRGTIIAKNIQYF,TGTGCCAGCAGTTCCGGTTTCGGTAGAGGGACCATTATAGCCAAAAACATTCAGTACTTC
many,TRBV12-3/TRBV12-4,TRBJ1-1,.,CASRWDLSLNTEAFF,TGTGCCAGCAGGTGGGACCTCAGTTTGAACACTGAAGCTTTCTTT
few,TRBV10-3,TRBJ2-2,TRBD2,CAISGPAGSGELFF,TGTGCCATCAGTGGACCAGCGGGGTCCGGGGAGCTGTTTTTT
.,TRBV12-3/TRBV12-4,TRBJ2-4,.,CASSLEGRQMNTNIQYF,TGTGCCAGCAGTTTAGAGGGCCGACAGATGAATACAAACATTCAGTACTTC
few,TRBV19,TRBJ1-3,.,CASIRGNTIYF,TGTGCCAGTATAAGGGGAAACACCATATATTTT
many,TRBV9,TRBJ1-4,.,CASSPLGGSNEKLFF,TGTGCCAGCAGCCCCCTTGGGGGGTCTAATGAAAAACTGTTTTTT
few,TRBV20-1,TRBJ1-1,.,CSARDRVGRLGGSTEAFF,TGCAGTGCTAGAGATCGGGTAGGGCGGCTCGGGGGTTCAACTGAAGCTTTCTTT
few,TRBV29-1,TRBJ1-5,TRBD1,CSVQDRALQPQHF,TGCAGCGTACAGGACAGGGCCCTTCAGCCCCAGCATTTT
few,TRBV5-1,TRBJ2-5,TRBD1,CASSGTGGLQETQYF,TGCGCCAGCAGCGGGACAGGGGGTCTCCAAGAGACCCAGTACTTC
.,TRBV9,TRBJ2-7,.,CASSVADGSYEQYF,TGTGCCAGCAGCGTAGCTGATGGCTCCTACGAGCAGTACTTC
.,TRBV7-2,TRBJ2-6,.,CASSLSPLAGANVLTF,TGTGCCAGCAGCTTATCCCCCCTCGCTGGGGCCAACGTCCTGACTTTC
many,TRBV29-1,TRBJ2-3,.,CSVEDRETPHPQYF,TGCAGCGTTGAAGATAGGGAGACCCCTCATCCGCAGTATTTT
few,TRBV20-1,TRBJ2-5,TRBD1,CSAHTGTVGVGQETQYF,TGCAGTGCTCACACCGGGACAGTGGGGGTAGGCCAAGAGACCCAGTACTTC
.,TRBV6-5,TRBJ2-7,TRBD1,CASRGTGHYEQYF,TGTGCCAGCAGAGGGACAGGGCACTACGAGCAGTACTTC
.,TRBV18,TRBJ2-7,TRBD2,CASSRVSGNPSYEQYF,TGTGCCAGCTCACGGGTTAGCGGGAACCCCTCCTACGAGCAGTACTTC
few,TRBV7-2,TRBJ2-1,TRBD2,CASSTLGLAAYNEQFF,TGTGCCAGCAGCACCTTGGGACTAGCGGCCTACAATGAGCAGTTCTTC
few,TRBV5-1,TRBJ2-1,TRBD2,CASSRAAGAIYNEQFF,TGCGCCAGCAGTCGTGCAGCGGGAGCTATTTACAATGAGCAGTTCTTC
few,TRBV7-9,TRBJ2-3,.,CASSFVQSSLSTDTQYF,TGTGCCAGCAGCTTCGTTCAGTCCTCTCTTAGCACAGATACGCAGTATTTT
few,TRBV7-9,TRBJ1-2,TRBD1,CASSLGGQGANYGYTF,TGTGCCAGCAGCTTAGGAGGGCAGGGGGCTAACTATGGCTACACCTTC
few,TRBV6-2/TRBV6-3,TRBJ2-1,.,CASSYWARNYNEQFF,TGTGCCAGCAGTTATTGGGCCAGGAACTACAATGAGCAGTTCTTC
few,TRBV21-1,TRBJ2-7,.,CASSPPRGLAGLNSYEQYF,TGTGCCAGCAGCCCTCCTCGTGGACTAGCGGGCCTTAACTCCTACGAGCAGTACTTC
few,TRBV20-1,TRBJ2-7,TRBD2,CSARDSASGNLYEQYF,TGCAGTGCTAGAGATTCGGCTAGCGGAAACCTCTACGAGCAGTACTTC
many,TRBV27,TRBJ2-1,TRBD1,CASSSRDRSREQFF,TGTGCCAGCAGTAGCCGGGACAGGAGTAGGGAGCAGTTCTTC
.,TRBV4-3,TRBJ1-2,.,CASSQDSSTRGYTF,TGCGCCAGCAGCCAAGATTCATCGACTAGAGGCTACACCTTC
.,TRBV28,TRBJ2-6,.,CASSSPGAGTGANGLTF,TGTGCCAGCAGTTCACCCGGAGCAGGGACTGGGGCCAACGGCCTGACTTTC